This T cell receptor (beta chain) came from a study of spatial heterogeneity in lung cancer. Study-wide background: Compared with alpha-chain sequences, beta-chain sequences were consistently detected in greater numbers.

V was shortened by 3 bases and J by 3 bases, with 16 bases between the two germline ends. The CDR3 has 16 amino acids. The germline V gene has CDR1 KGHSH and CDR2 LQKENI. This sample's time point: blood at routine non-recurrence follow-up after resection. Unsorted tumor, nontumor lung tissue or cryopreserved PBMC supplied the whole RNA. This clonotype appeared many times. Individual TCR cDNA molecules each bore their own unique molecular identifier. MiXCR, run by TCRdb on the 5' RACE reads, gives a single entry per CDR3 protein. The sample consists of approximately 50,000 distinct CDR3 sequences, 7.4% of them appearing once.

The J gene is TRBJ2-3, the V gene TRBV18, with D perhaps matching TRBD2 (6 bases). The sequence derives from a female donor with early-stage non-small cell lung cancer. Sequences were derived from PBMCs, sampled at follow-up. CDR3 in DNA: TGTGCCAGCTCACCCCTTCCCACTGGGGGGACAGATACGCAGTATTTT. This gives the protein CASSPLPTGGTDTQYF. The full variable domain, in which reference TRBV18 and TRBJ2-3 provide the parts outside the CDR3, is NAGVMQNPRHLVRRRGQEARLRCSPMKGHSHVYWYRQLPEEGLKFMVYLQKENIIDESGMPKERFSAEFPKEGPSILRIQQVVRGDSAAYFCASSPLPTGGTDTQYFGPGTRLTVL.